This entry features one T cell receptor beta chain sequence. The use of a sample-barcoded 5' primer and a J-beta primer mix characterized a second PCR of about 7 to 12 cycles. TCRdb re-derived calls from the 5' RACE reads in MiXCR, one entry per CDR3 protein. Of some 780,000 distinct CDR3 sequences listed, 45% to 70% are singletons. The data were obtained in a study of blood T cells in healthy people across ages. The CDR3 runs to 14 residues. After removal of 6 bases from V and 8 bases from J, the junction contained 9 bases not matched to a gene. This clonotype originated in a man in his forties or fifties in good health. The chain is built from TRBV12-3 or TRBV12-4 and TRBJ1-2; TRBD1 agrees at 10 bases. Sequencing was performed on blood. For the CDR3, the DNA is TGTGCCAGCAGCCCCGGGACAGGGGATCGAGGCTACACCTTC. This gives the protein CASSPGTGDRGYTF.